The T cell receptor (beta chain) described here comes from a study of CD8+ T cells in alopecia areata. Separation by sorting yielded CD4+ and CD8+ T cells from PBMCs. In germline, CDR1 is SGHDT, CDR2 YYEEEE. The V gene lost 3 bases and the J gene lost 1 base, with 8 bases spanning the gap. The CDR3 length is 14 residues. To note about this clone: Its antigen is currently unknown.

Regarding the study as a whole: Tissue-resident alphabeta T cells belonging to normal skin likewise get sequenced within scalp specimens.

It was cDNA, reverse transcribed from extracted RNA, that served as the sequencing template. Here immunoSEQ multiplex PCR was the method, and the copy in TCRdb shows in-frame clones only, minus some. The sample contains about 150,000 clones, 47% of which appear only once. Sequencing used CD4+ T cells sorted from blood. The receptor was isolated from a human donor with alopecia areata. The chain is built from TRBV5-6 and TRBJ2-4; perhaps D is TRBD1 or TRBD2 (5 bases each). The CDR3 region is CASSWWGAKNIQYF. CDR3 DNA sequence: TGTGCCAGCAGCTGGTGGGGGGCCAAAAACATTCAGTACTTC.